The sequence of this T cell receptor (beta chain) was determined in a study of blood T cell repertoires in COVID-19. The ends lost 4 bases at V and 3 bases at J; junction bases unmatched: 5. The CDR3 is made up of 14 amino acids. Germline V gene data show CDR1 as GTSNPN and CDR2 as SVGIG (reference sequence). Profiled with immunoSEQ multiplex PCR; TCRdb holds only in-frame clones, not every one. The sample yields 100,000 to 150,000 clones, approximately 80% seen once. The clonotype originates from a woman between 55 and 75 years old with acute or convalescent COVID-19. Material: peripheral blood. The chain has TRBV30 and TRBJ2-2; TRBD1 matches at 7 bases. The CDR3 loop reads CAWNYRGYTGELFF. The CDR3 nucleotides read TGTGCCTGGAATTACAGGGGCTACACCGGGGAGCTGTTTTTT.